This T cell receptor beta chain was sequenced in a study of blood T cell repertoires in COVID-19. The wider study: COVID-19 samples collected from the United States, Italy and Spain covered acute and convalescent phases. The cDNA or gDNA used as material had been derived from T cells, B-cell-depleted T cells, or PBMCs.

During active infection, Seattle patients enrolled and were then monitored through disease. Original processing notes: Estimated nucleated cell counts came from reference gene primer amplification. Using immunoSEQ multiplex PCR, the repertoire was profiled, and TCRdb retains in-frame clones only, with some absent. V and J calls plus clone size are reproduced from that table; the DNA served to infer D and trimming. The repertoire has about 350,000 clones, around nine tenths of them found once; the top ten carry 7.1%. The CDR3 covers 14 residues. Trimming pared 2 bases from V and 4 bases from J, leaving 12 bases between. Germline V gene lookup returns CDR1 MNHEY and CDR2 SVGAGI.

The rearrangement joins TRBV6-5 to TRBJ2-7; a weak D match, TRBD1 (6 bases). The TCR was taken from a woman aged 60 to 75 with COVID-19, enrolled during active disease. The sample consisted of peripheral blood. Here the CDR3 reads CASSYLYRVYEQYF. In DNA form, the CDR3 reads TGTGCCAGCAGTTACCTCTACAGGGTATACGAGCAGTACTTC.